The 18 T cell receptor beta chains below were found in one sample sequenced in a study of blood T cell repertoires in COVID-19. Assay used: immunoSEQ multiplex PCR; TCRdb lists only in-frame clones, some missing. The sample consists of about 480,000 clones, 88% of them appearing once. The sequencing input was PBMCs or T cells enriched from blood (not recorded which). Source of these receptors: a woman between 40 and 50 years old who had recovered from COVID-19.

The chain carries TRBV3-1 (or the pseudogene TRBV3-2) and TRBJ1-1; possible D gene TRBD1, 6 bases. CDR3 length: 14 residues. Trimming stripped 0 bases from V and 4 bases from J, with 9 bases between. Per the germline V gene, CDR1 is LGHDT and CDR2 is YNNKEL (reference sequence). CDR3: CASSQDSGVTEAFF. CDR3 DNA: TGTGCCAGCAGCCAAGATTCAGGGGTCACTGAAGCTTTCTTT.

V gene TRBV7-2 combines with J gene TRBJ2-1; 7 nucleotides agree with TRBD2. The V gene's germline CDR1 is SGHTA and CDR2 FQGNSA. J gave up 2 bases and V 1 base, and 8 bases lay outside the gene matches. CDR3 length: 17 residues. CDR3 loop: CASSLEHAGETYNEQFF. CDR3 bases: TGTGCCAGCAGCTTAGAACATGCGGGGGAAACCTACAATGAGCAGTTCTTC.

The chain uses TRBV19 and TRBJ2-2; 10 nucleotides agree with TRBD2. V was pared by 1 base and J by 7 bases, with 3 bases of the junction left unmatched. CDR3 length equals 15 residues. Germline CDR1 and CDR2: LNHDA and SQIVND (reference sequence). The CDR3 DNA is TGTGCCAGTAGTATAGCGGCTAGCGGGAGCGGGGAGCTGTTTTTT. This encodes CASSIAASGSGELFF.

The chain uses TRBV7-9 and TRBJ2-4; 8 nucleotides line up with TRBD2. The CDR3 has 19 residues. Germline values: CDR1 SEHNR, CDR2 FQNEAQ (reference sequence). The junction had 18 bases not matched to a gene; V was cut back by 8 bases and J by 0 bases. The CDR3 DNA is TGTGCCAGCCGCGGCGGGGGAGCGGGAGACCTCCCAGCCAAAAACATTCAGTACTTC. The encoded protein is CASRGGGAGDLPAKNIQYF.

This chain joins TRBV2 and TRBJ2-7; 8 bases map to TRBD2. V lost 1 base, J lost 6 bases, and 8 bases stayed unmatched. The CDR3 has 15 amino acids. The germline CDR1 and CDR2 sequences are SNHLY and FYNNEI. The CDR3, as DNA: TGTGCCAGCAGTGAAGGAACGGGAGGGCCTTTCGAGCAGTACTTC. It is translated as CASSEGTGGPFEQYF.

The rearrangement links TRBV4-1 to TRBJ2-2; D is possibly TRBD2 (5 bases). Germline CDR1 and CDR2: MGHRA and YSYEKL. Trimming took off 1 base at V and 3 bases at J, with 9 bases between the two ends. The CDR3 is 15 residues long. The DNA of the CDR3 is TGCGCCAGCAGCCAAGCGGACTCAGACACCGGGGAGCTGTTTTTT. Amino acid sequence: CASSQADSDTGELFF.

The V call is TRBV5-1, the J call TRBJ1-2; D perhaps matches TRBD1 (5 bases). The CDR3 has 15 residues. Germline V gene data show CDR1 as SGHRS and CDR2 as YFSETQ. Deletions cut 3 bases from V and 2 bases from J, with 14 bases between. The CDR3 reads CASSSREGANYGYTF. The CDR3 DNA reads TGCGCCAGCAGCTCGCGGGAAGGGGCAAACTATGGCTACACCTTC.

This chain links TRBV27 with TRBJ1-5, with TRBD1 matching 7 bases. V was pared by 5 bases and J by 4 bases, with 2 bases of the junction left unmatched. The CDR3 loop spans 13 amino acids. Germline V gene sequence: CDR1 MNHEY, CDR2 SMNVEV (reference sequence). This CDR3 is CASSRDSNQPQHF. The CDR3 DNA reads as TGTGCCAGCAGTCGGGACAGTAATCAGCCCCAGCATTTT.

The chain links TRBV2 to TRBJ2-1; 8 bases match TRBD2. The J segment lost 4 bases and the V segment lost 3 bases, leaving 5 bases of the junction unmatched. Looked up from germline, CDR1 is SNHLY and CDR2 is FYNNEI. The CDR3 sequence is 15 residues long. The CDR3 spells CASSDRLASYNEQFF. In DNA, the CDR3 is TGTGCCAGCAGTGACAGACTAGCGAGTTACAATGAGCAGTTCTTC.

V gene TRBV18 combines with J gene TRBJ2-7, with 7 bases lining up with TRBD1. V trimming: 6 bases; J trimming: 2 bases; junction bases outside the gene matches: 13. The CDR3 contains 16 residues. Germline values: CDR1 KGHSH, CDR2 LQKENI. The CDR3 protein is CASSRNMDRSAYEQYF. The CDR3 bases are TGTGCCAGCTCCCGCAACATGGACAGGTCAGCCTACGAGCAGTACTTC.

The gene calls are TRBV29-1 and TRBJ1-1; weak D call: TRBD1 (6 bases). V lost 3 bases and J lost 0, with 11 bases in between. The CDR3 covers 14 residues. Per the germline V gene, CDR1 is SQVTM and CDR2 is ANQGSEA. DNA of the CDR3: TGCAGCGTTGACTCTGGGGGCTTGAACACTGAAGCTTTCTTT. Translated, it gives CSVDSGGLNTEAFF.

The chain has TRBV4-3 and TRBJ1-3; D might be TRBD1 (5 bases). The CDR3 covers 14 residues. The germline CDR1 and CDR2 sequences are LGHNA and YSLEER. The V gene lost 0 bases and the J gene lost 8 bases, with 11 bases spanning the gap. The CDR3 loop reads CASSQDRGRDTIYF. CDR3 coding DNA: TGCGCCAGCAGCCAAGATAGAGGCAGGGACACCATATATTTT.

This clone was observed a handful of times. Written as DNA, the CDR3 is TGTGCCAGCAGACCTCCGGGAACAGGGGGGAACACTGAAGCTTTCTTT. The encoded protein is CASRPPGTGGNTEAFF. This chain joins TRBV27 and TRBJ1-1, with 8 bases identical to TRBD1. The V and J ends lost 6 bases and 1 base, in that order; junction bases with no gene match: 10. The germline CDR1 and CDR2 sequences are MNHEY and SMNVEV (reference sequence). The CDR3 loop spans 16 amino acids.

The chain carries TRBV6-4 and TRBJ2-2; 8 bases map to TRBD1. Germline CDR1 reads MRHNA; CDR2 reads SNTAGT. The CDR3 consists of 15 residues. V lost 4 bases, J lost 4 bases, and 5 bases stayed unmatched. Written as DNA, the CDR3 is TGTGCCAGCAGTGTAGGGACAGGTTTCACCGGGGAGCTGTTTTTT. Translation: CASSVGTGFTGELFF.

The chain carries TRBV9 and TRBJ2-1; TRBD2 matches 12 bases. V was clipped by 7 bases and J by 7 bases; unmatched bases: 9. The CDR3 totals 15 residues. CDR1 and CDR2 from the germline V gene are SGDLS and YYNGEE. The CDR3 nucleotides are TGTGCCAGCTCTTCGACTAGCGGGAGTTTGAATGAGCAGTTCTTC. Protein sequence: CASSSTSGSLNEQFF. Combining the CDR3 with reference TRBV9 and TRBJ2-1 gives the whole variable domain DSGVTQTPKHLITATGQRVTLRCSPRSGDLSVYWYQQSLDQGLQFLIQYYNGEERAKGNILERFSAQQFPDLHSELNLSSLELGDSALYFCASSSTSGSLNEQFFGPGTRLTVL.

Only a few counts were recorded for this clone. The V and J genes are TRBV3-1 (or the pseudogene TRBV3-2) and TRBJ2-2; D is possibly TRBD2 (6 bases). Germline loops: CDR1 LGHDT, CDR2 YNNKEL (reference sequence). The CDR3 covers 12 residues. V lost 9 bases and J lost 7, with 12 bases in between. This CDR3 is CASRHGSGELFF. DNA of the CDR3: TGTGCCAGTAGACACGGGAGCGGGGAGCTGTTTTTT.

The rearrangement uses TRBV29-1 and TRBJ1-5, with D hard to call. This CDR3 spans 12 amino acids. Trimming shortened V by 5 bases and J by 6 bases, and 11 bases separated the two germline ends. CDR1 and CDR2 from the germline V gene are SQVTM and ANQGSEA. The CDR3 is CSVLDVGQPQHF. In DNA, the CDR3 is TGCAGCGTTCTAGACGTGGGTCAGCCCCAGCATTTT.

This chain connects TRBV7-2 to TRBJ1-5; tentative D call: TRBD1 (6 bases). The CDR3 contains 15 residues. Germline V gives CDR1 SGHTA, CDR2 FQGNSA. V was clipped by 5 bases and J by 0 bases, with 11 bases between them. This CDR3 is CASSLQDSSNQPQHF. The CDR3 DNA reads TGTGCCAGCAGCCTACAGGACAGTAGCAATCAGCCCCAGCATTTT.